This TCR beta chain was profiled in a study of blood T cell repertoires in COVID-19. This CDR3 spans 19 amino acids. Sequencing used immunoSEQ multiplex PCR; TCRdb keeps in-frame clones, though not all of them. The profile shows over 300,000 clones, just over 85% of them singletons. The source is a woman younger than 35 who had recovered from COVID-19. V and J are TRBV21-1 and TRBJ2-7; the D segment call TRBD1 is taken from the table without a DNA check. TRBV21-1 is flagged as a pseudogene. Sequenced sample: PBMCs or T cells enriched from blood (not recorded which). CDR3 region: CASSDRSGGVRDNSYEQYF. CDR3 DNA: TGTGCCAGCAGCGACCGATCAGGGGGTGTGAGGGACAACTCCTACGAGCAGTACTTC.